The TCR beta chain under discussion was sequenced for a study of CD8 T cells in ankylosing spondylitis. Findings of the study overall: Disease-linked clones displayed a CD8+ phenotype and appeared relatively rarely in peripheral blood. A subset of motif variants has previously been described in the synovial fluid and blood of reactive arthritis. Ankylosing spondylitis blood appeared to carry a characteristic TCR beta motif of roughly eight highly homologous variants.

Generation of TCR beta libraries employed quantitative 5'-RACE incorporating molecular barcodes. TCRdb recomputed calls from the 5' RACE reads with MiXCR, one row per CDR3 protein. The table includes 200,000 to 250,000 distinct CDR3 sequences, about a quarter detected once. V was shortened by 10 bases and J by 4 bases, with 10 bases between the two germline ends. CDR3 length: 12 residues. Germline V gene data show CDR1 as SNHLY and CDR2 as FYNNEI. With respect to this clonotype: The antigen remains undetermined.

The receptor comes from a male donor with ankylosing spondylitis or in good health (not recorded which). The source material was blood, either unsorted or a sorted T cell fraction (not recorded which). The chain links TRBV2 to TRBJ2-2; the D is unclear. The CDR3 region has the DNA TGTGCCATCGTGGGTCGCACCGGGGAGCTGTTTTTT. Translation: CAIVGRTGELFF.